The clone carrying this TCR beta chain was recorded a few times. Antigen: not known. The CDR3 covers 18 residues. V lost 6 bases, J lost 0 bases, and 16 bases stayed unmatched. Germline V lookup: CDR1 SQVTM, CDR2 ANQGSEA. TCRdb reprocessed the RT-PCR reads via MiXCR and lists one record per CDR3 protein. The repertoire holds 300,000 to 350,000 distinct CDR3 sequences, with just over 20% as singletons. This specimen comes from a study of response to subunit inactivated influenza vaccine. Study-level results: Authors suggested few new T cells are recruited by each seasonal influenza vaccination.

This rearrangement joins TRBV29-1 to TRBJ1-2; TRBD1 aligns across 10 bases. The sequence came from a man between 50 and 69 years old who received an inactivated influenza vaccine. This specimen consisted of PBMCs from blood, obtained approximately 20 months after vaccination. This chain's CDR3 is CSVDPRDRGETTNYGYTF. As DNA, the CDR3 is TGCAGCGTCGACCCACGGGACAGGGGAGAGACTACTAACTATGGCTACACCTTC.